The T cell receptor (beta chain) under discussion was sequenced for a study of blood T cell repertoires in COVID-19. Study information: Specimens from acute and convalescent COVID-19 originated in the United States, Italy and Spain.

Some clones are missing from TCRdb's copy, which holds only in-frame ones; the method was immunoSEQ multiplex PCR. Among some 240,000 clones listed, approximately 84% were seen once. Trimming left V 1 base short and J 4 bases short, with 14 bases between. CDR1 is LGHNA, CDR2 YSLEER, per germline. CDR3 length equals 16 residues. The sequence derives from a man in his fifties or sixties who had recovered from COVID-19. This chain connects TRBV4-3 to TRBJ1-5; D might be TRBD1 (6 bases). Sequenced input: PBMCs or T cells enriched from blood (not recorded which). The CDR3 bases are TGCGCCAGCAGCCAAGTAAAGGGGGTAGGAAATCAGCCCCAGCATTTT. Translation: CASSQVKGVGNQPQHF.